A single sample is the source of the 20 T cell receptor beta chains below, sequenced in a study of T cells after yellow fever vaccination. TCRdb fed the 5' RACE reads into MiXCR, producing one record per CDR3 protein. The sample lists about 310,000 distinct CDR3 sequences, 3% to 4.5% occurring once. The sequences come from PBMCs, collected on the day of the yellow fever booster vaccination. Every receptor here comes from a young man who received the YFV17D yellow fever vaccine.

To note about this clonotype: A much larger clone differs from this one at a single base, so this may be a read error. Without the conserved terminal phenylalanine or tryptophan, this CDR3 likely stems from a read error. V usage is TRBV6-6 and J usage is TRBJ1-1, with a possible D match to TRBD1 (6 bases). Trimming left V 11 bases short and J 4 bases short, with 17 bases between. Germline lookup yields CDR1 MNHNY and CDR2 SVGAGI (reference sequence). This CDR3 has 13 amino acids. CDR3 loop: CAGRRGAGTEAFI. The CDR3 DNA reads TGTGCCGGTCGGAGGGGGGCGGGCACTGAAGCTTTCATT.

This clonotype showed up just a few times. The chain combines TRBV7-2 with TRBJ2-7; TRBD2 aligns across 8 bases. The CDR3 consists of 15 residues. V lost 6 bases to trimming and J lost 0 bases; unmatched junction nucleotides: 7. Germline CDR1 is SGHTA and CDR2 is FQGNSA. The CDR3 sequence: CASRILGLASYEQYF. Written as DNA, the CDR3 is TGTGCCAGCAGAATATTAGGACTAGCCTCCTACGAGCAGTACTTC.

The table lists this clonotype with a few counts. In DNA form, the CDR3 reads TGCGCCAGCGCTCCAGGGGGCGCCGACTCCTACAATGAGCAGTTCTTC. Translated: CASAPGGADSYNEQFF. This chain connects TRBV5-1 to TRBJ2-1, with 8 bases that match TRBD1. The CDR3 spans 16 residues. V trimming: 7 bases; J trimming: 0 bases; junction bases outside the gene matches: 9. Germline V gives CDR1 SGHRS, CDR2 YFSETQ.

This clonotype was observed a few times. This chain links TRBV20-1 with TRBJ1-6; 11 bases map to TRBD1. V gave up 1 base and J gave up 7 bases; unmatched junction bases: 6. The CDR3 is 16 amino acids. The germline gives CDR1 DFQATT, CDR2 SNEGSKA (reference sequence). CDR3 DNA sequence: TGCAGTGCTAGAGCCGCGGGACAGGGGGGAAATTCACCCCTCCACTTT. Protein sequence: CSARAAGQGGNSPLHF.

V and J are TRBV16 and TRBJ2-1, with D perhaps being TRBD1 or TRBD2 (6 bases each). In germline, CDR1 is KGHSY, CDR2 FQNENV. The ends were cut back, 4 bases at V and 6 bases at J, with 16 bases in the middle. This CDR3 is built from 15 residues. CDR3 sequence reads: CASSRGGGRANEQFF. The CDR3 bases are TGTGCCAGCAGCCGAGGAGGGGGGCGCGCCAATGAGCAGTTCTTC.

At least ten counts were recorded for this clonotype. This rearrangement joins TRBV6-5 to TRBJ2-5; perhaps TRBD1 as D (6 bases). The V gene lost 7 bases and the J gene lost 1 base, with 13 bases spanning the gap. Germline CDR1 and CDR2: MNHEY and SVGAGI. The CDR3 length is 14 residues. The CDR3 region is CASISRDTQETQYF. For the CDR3, the DNA is TGTGCCAGCATTTCCCGGGACACCCAAGAGACCCAGTACTTC.

The chain combines TRBV6-6 with TRBJ2-5; D is undetermined. This CDR3 comprises 14 residues. From germline, CDR1 is MNHNY and CDR2 SVGAGI (reference sequence). V was cut by 0 bases and J by 4 bases, with 9 bases left in between. The CDR3 nucleotides read TGTGCCAGCAGTTACTCGAACGGCCTAGAGACCCAGTACTTC. This translates into CASSYSNGLETQYF.

This clonotype was picked up a small number of times. Here the CDR3 DNA reads TGTGCCAGCAGTTCCCCAAGAGGAGCGACCTCTCGGGAGACCCAGTACTTC. It translates to CASSSPRGATSRETQYF. This chain joins TRBV27 and TRBJ2-5; D remains unclear. Trimming removed 4 bases from V and 5 bases from J, with 23 bases in between. Per germline, CDR1 MNHEY and CDR2 SMNVEV (reference sequence). This CDR3 has 17 amino acids.

This clonotype was seen many times. V is TRBV4-3 and J is TRBJ2-7; 13 nucleotides align to TRBD2. The V gene end was trimmed by 0 bases and the J gene end by 6 bases; junction bases not matched to a gene: 2. The V gene's germline CDR1 is LGHNA and CDR2 YSLEER. This CDR3 is 15 amino acids long. The CDR3 spells CASSQDTSGGAEQYF. The CDR3 nucleotides read TGCGCCAGCAGCCAAGATACTAGCGGGGGGGCCGAGCAGTACTTC.

The chain uses TRBV5-1 and TRBJ2-7; 9 nucleotides agree with TRBD1. CDR3 size: 14 residues. Germline CDR1 SGHRS, CDR2 YFSETQ. V was clipped by 4 bases and J by 3 bases; unmatched bases: 5. The CDR3: CASSGGTGHYEQYF. The CDR3 coding sequence is TGCGCCAGCAGCGGCGGGACAGGGCACTACGAGCAGTACTTC.

The chain employs TRBV7-3 and TRBJ1-4, with D tentatively TRBD1 (6 bases). From germline, CDR1 is SGHTA and CDR2 FQGTGA. The CDR3 is made up of 17 amino acids. The germline V and J ends were trimmed by 4 bases and 2 bases, with 17 bases remaining between them. The CDR3 bases are TGTGCCAGCAGCTCAAGGGAACAGGGTGTGACTAATGAAAAACTGTTTTTT. Protein: CASSSREQGVTNEKLFF.

There are many counts of this clonotype. The rearrangement uses TRBV18 and TRBJ1-5, with 10 bases fitting TRBD1. Unmatched junction bases numbered 3, after V lost 3 bases and J lost 4 bases. CDR1 and CDR2 from the germline V gene are KGHSH and LQKENI. This CDR3 region has 15 residues. CDR3 loop: CASSPDRGKNQPQHF. The CDR3, as DNA: TGTGCCAGCTCACCGGACAGGGGGAAGAATCAGCCCCAGCATTTT.

At least ten counts were recorded for this clonotype. J is TRBJ2-5 and V is TRBV5-1, with D hard to call. The CDR3 totals 15 residues. The V and J ends lost 2 bases and 2 bases respectively, with 13 bases between them. CDR1 SGHRS and CDR2 YFSETQ come from the germline V gene. CDR3 DNA sequence: TGCGCCAGCAGCTTATATCCCGTCATACAAGAGACCCAGTACTTC. Translated: CASSLYPVIQETQYF.

In its sample, this clonotype was seen a few times. The chain has TRBV19 and TRBJ1-4; D not certain. V was shortened by 4 bases and J by 4 bases, with 7 bases between the two germline ends. The germline CDR1 and CDR2 sequences are LNHDA and SQIVND (reference sequence). This CDR3 is 13 amino acids long. The CDR3 coding sequence is TGTGCCAGTAGTAGAGAGCTTAATGAAAAACTGTTTTTT. Its protein is CASSRELNEKLFF.

This clonotype was counted many times. One end of the junction varies from germline; a read error may be responsible. The rearrangement uses TRBV5-1 and TRBJ1-2, with TRBD1 as a possible D gene (5 bases). Germline V lookup: CDR1 SGHRS, CDR2 YFSETQ. This CDR3 has 12 residues. Written as DNA, the CDR3 is TGTGCCAGCAGCCCTGACAGATACGGCTACACCTTC. Protein: CASSPDRYGYTF.

The chain links TRBV4-1 to TRBJ1-1; TRBD1 matches 9 bases. CDR3 length equals 15 residues. Looked up from germline, CDR1 is MGHRA and CDR2 is YSYEKL. The trim removed 3 bases at V and 3 bases at J, leaving 5 bases unmatched. The CDR3 is CASSQRQGGYTEAFF. The CDR3 nucleotides are TGCGCCAGCAGCCAGCGACAGGGGGGTTACACTGAAGCTTTCTTT.

This clonotype was found many times. The V and J genes are TRBV4-1 and TRBJ2-3; D is undetermined. This CDR3 is 15 amino acids long. The V end lost 0 bases, the J end lost 6 bases, and 13 bases lay between the germline ends. CDR1 is MGHRA, CDR2 YSYEKL, per germline. CDR3 amino acids: CASSQDSVPRDTQYF. CDR3 nucleotide sequence: TGCGCCAGCAGCCAAGATTCGGTTCCTCGGGATACGCAGTATTTT.

The rearrangement uses TRBV19 and TRBJ2-3; a possible D gene is TRBD1 (6 bases). V was trimmed by 4 bases and J by 4 bases, leaving 21 bases between them. The CDR3 contains 17 residues. From germline, CDR1 is LNHDA and CDR2 SQIVND (reference sequence). This CDR3 reads CASSTRDKALRADTQYF. The CDR3 DNA sequence: TGTGCCAGTAGTACCCGGGACAAAGCCCTCCGAGCAGATACGCAGTATTTT. The variable domain in full, completed from reference TRBV19 and TRBJ2-3, reads DGGITQSPKYLFRKEGQNVTLSCEQNLNHDAMYWYRQDPGQGLRLIYYSQIVNDFQKGDIAEGYSVSREKKESFPLTVTSAQKNPTAFYLCASSTRDKALRADTQYFGPGTRLTVL.

This clonotype was observed a handful of times. This CDR3 is CASSHIREAGELFF. The CDR3 nucleotides read TGCGCCAGCAGCCACATTAGGGAGGCCGGGGAGCTGTTTTTT. V gene TRBV4-1 combines with J gene TRBJ2-2, with D possibly being TRBD2 (6 bases). V was trimmed by 3 bases and J by 6 bases, leaving 11 bases between them. CDR1 MGHRA and CDR2 YSYEKL come from the germline V gene. The CDR3 has 14 residues.

Ten or more counts support this clonotype. The rearrangement uses TRBV7-9 and TRBJ2-7, with 8 nucleotides matching TRBD1. Trimming took 1 base from V and 4 from J; bases not matched to a gene: 6. The CDR3 loop spans 15 amino acids. In germline, CDR1 is SEHNR, CDR2 FQNEAQ (reference sequence). As DNA, the CDR3 is TGTGCCAGCAGCTTAGACATCCGACAGGGGTACGAGCAGTACTTC. As protein: CASSLDIRQGYEQYF.